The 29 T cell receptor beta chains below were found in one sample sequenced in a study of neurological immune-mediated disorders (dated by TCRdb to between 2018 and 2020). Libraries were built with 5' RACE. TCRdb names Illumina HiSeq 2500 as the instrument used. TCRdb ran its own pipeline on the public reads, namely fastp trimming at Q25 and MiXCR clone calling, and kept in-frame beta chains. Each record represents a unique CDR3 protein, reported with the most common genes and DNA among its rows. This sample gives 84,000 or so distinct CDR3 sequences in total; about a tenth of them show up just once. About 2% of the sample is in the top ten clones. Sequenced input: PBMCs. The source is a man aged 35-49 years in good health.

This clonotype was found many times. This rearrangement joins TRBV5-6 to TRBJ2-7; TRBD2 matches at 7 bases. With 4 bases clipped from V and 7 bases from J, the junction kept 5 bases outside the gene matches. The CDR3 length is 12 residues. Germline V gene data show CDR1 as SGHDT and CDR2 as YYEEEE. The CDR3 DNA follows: TGTGCCAGCAGCCGTCTGGGGGGGGAGCAGTACTTC. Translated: CASSRLGGEQYF.

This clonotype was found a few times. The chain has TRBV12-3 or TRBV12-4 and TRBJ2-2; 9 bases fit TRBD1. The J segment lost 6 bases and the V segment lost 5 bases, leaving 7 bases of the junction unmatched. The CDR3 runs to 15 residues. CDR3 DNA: TGTGCCAGCAGTCCCGGGACAGGGTTATCCGGGGAGCTGTTTTTT. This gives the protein CASSPGTGLSGELFF.

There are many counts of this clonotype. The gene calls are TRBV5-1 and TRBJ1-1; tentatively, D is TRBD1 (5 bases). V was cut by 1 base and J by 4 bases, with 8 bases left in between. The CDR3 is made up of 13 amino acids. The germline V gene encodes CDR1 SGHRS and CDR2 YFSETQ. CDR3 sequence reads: CASSLSGATEAFF. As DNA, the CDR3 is TGCGCCAGCAGCTTGAGTGGGGCCACTGAAGCTTTCTTT.

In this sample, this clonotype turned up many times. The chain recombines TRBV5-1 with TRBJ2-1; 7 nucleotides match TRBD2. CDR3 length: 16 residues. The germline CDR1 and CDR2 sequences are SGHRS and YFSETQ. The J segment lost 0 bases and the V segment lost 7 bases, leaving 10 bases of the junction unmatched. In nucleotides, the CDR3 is TGCGCCAGCCGCTCCTCGGGCGGGAGCTCCTACAATGAGCAGTTCTTC. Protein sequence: CASRSSGGSSYNEQFF.

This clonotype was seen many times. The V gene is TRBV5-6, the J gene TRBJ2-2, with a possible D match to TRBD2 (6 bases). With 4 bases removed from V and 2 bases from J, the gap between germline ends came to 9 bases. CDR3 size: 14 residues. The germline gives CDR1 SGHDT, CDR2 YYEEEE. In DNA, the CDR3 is TGTGCCAGCAGCCCGGGACTTAACACCGGGGAGCTGTTTTTT. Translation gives CASSPGLNTGELFF. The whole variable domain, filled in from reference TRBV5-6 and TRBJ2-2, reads DAGVTQSPTHLIKTRGQQVTLRCSPKSGHDTVSWYQQALGQGPQFIFQYYEEEERQRGNFPDRFSGHQFPNYSSELNVNALLLGDSALYLCASSPGLNTGELFFGEGSRLTVL.

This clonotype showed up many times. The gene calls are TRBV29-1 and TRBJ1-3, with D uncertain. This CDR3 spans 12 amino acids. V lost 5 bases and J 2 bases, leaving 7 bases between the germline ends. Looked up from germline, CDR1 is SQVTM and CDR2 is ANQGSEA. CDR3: CSVLTAGNTIYF. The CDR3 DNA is TGCAGCGTTCTAACGGCTGGAAACACCATATATTTT. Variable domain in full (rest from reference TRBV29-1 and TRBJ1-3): SAVISQKPSRDICQRGTSLTIQCQVDSQVTMMFWYRQQPGQSLTLIATANQGSEATYESGFVIDKFPISRPNLTFSTLTVSNMSPEDSSIYLCSVLTAGNTIYFGEGSWLTVV.

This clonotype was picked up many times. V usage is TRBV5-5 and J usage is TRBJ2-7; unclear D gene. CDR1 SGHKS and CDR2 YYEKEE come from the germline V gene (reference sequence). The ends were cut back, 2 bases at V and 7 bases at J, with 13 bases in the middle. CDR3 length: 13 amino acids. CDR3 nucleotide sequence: TGTGCCAGCAGCTTCGCCGGACCCCTGGAGCAGTACTTC. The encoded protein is CASSFAGPLEQYF.

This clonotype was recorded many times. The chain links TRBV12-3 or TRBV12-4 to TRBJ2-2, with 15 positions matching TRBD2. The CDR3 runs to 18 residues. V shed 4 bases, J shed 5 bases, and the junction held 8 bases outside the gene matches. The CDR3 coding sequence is TGTGCCAGCAGTTCCGGACTAGCGGGGGGGCCGTATACCGGGGAGCTGTTTTTT. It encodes CASSSGLAGGPYTGELFF.

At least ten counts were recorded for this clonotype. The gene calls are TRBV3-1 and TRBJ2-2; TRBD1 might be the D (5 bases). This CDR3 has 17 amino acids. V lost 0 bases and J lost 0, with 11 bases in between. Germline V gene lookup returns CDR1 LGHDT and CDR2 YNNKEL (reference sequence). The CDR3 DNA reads TGTGCCAGCAGCCAAGAAGTGGGGCCCTCGAACACCGGGGAGCTGTTTTTT. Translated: CASSQEVGPSNTGELFF.

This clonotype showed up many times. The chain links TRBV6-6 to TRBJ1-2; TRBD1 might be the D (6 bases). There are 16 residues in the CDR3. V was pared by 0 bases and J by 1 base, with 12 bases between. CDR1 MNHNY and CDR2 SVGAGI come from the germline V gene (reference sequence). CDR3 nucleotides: TGTGCCAGCAGTTACTCGGGGGCCCGAAGTAACTATGGCTACACCTTC. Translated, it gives CASSYSGARSNYGYTF.

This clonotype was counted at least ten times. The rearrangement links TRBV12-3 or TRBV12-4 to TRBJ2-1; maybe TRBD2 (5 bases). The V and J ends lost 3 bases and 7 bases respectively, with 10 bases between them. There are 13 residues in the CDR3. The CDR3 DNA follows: TGTGCCAGCAGTTTCGGACTCCCAAATGAGCAGTTCTTC. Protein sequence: CASSFGLPNEQFF.

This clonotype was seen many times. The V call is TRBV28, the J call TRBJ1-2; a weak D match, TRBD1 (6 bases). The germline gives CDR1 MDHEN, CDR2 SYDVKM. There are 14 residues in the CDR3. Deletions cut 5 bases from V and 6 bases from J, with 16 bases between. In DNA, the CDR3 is TGTGCCAGCAGTGGGGGCAGCCGATCAAATGGCTACACCTTC. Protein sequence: CASSGGSRSNGYTF.

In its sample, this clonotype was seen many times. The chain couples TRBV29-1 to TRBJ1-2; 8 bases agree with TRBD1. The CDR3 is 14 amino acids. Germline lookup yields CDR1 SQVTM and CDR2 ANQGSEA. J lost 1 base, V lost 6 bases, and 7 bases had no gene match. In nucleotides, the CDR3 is TGCAGCGTGGATTCACAGGGGGGTAACTATGGCTACACCTTC. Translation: CSVDSQGGNYGYTF. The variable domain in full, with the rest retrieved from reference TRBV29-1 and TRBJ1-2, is SAVISQKPSRDICQRGTSLTIQCQVDSQVTMMFWYRQQPGQSLTLIATANQGSEATYESGFVIDKFPISRPNLTFSTLTVSNMSPEDSSIYLCSVDSQGGNYGYTFGSGTRLTVV.

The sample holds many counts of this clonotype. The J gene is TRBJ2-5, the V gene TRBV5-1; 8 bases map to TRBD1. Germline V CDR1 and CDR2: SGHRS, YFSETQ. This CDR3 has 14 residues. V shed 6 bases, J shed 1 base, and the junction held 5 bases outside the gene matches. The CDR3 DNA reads TGCGCCAGCAATCCCGGGACAGGCCAAGAGACCCAGTACTTC. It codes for CASNPGTGQETQYF.

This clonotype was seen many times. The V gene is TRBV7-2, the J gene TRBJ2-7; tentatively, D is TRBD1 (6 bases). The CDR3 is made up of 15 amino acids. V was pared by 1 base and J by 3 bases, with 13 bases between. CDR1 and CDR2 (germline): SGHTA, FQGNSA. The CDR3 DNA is TGTGCCAGCAGCTTAGGGCTGGACAGCCTCTACGAGCAGTACTTC. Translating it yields CASSLGLDSLYEQYF.

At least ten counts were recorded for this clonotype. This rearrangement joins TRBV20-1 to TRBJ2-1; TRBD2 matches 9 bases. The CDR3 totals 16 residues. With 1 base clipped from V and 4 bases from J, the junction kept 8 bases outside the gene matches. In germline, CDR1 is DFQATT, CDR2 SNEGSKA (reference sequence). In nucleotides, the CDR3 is TGCAGTGCTAGAGGGCCTAGCGGGGTAAGGTACAATGAGCAGTTCTTC. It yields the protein CSARGPSGVRYNEQFF.

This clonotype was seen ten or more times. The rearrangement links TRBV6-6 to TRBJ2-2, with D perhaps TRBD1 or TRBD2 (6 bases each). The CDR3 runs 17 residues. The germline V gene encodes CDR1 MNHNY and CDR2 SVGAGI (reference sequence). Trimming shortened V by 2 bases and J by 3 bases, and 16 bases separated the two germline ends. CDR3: CASSYGQGRGDTGELFF. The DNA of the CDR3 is TGTGCCAGCAGTTACGGGCAGGGGCGCGGGGACACCGGGGAGCTGTTTTTT.

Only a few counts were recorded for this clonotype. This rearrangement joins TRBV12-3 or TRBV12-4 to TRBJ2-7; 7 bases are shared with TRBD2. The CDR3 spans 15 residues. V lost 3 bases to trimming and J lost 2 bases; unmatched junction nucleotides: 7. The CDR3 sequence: CASSFGGRVPYEQYF. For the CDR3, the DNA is TGTGCCAGCAGTTTCGGAGGGAGGGTCCCCTACGAGCAGTACTTC.

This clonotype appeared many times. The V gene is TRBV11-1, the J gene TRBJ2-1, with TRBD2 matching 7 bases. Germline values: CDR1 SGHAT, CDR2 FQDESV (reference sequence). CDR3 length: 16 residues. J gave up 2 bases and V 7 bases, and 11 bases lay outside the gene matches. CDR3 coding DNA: TGTGCCAGCACCCAGGGTAGCGGGCAGCCCTACAATGAGCAGTTCTTC. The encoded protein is CASTQGSGQPYNEQFF.

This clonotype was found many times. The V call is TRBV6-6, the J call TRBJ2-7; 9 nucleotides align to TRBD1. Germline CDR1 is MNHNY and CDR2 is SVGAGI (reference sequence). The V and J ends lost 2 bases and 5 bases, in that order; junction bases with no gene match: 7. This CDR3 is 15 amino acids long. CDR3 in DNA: TGTGCCAGCAGTTACCCTGGGACAGGGAACAACGAGCAGTACTTC. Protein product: CASSYPGTGNNEQYF.

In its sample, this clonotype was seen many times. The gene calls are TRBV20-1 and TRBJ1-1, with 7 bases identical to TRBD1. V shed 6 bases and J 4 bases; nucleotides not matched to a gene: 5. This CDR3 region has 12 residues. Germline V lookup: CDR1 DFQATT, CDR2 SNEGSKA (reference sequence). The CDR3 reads CSALQGLTEAFF. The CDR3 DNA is TGCAGTGCCCTACAGGGGCTCACTGAAGCTTTCTTT.

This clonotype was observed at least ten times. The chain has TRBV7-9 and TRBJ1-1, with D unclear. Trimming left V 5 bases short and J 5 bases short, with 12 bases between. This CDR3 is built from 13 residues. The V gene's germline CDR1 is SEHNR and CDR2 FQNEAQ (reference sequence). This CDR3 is CASSPRQVTEAFF. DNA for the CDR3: TGTGCCAGCAGCCCGAGGCAGGTAACTGAAGCTTTCTTT.

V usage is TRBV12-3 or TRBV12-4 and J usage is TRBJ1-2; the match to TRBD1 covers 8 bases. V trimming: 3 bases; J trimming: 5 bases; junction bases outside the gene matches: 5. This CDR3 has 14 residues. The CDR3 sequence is CASSFQGASYGYTF. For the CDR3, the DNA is TGTGCCAGCAGTTTTCAGGGGGCCTCTTATGGCTACACCTTC.

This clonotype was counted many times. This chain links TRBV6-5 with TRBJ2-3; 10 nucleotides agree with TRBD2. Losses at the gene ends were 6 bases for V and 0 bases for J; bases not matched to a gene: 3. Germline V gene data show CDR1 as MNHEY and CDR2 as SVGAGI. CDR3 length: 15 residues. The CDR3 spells CASRTTSGSTDTQYF. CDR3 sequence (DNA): TGTGCCAGCAGGACGACTAGCGGGAGCACAGATACGCAGTATTTT.

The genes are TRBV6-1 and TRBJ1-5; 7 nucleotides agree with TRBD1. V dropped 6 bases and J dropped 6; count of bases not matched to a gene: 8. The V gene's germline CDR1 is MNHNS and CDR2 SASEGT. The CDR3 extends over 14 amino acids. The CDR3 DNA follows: TGTGCCAGCAGGGCTGGGACAGCTGGTCAGCCCCAGCATTTT. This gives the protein CASRAGTAGQPQHF.

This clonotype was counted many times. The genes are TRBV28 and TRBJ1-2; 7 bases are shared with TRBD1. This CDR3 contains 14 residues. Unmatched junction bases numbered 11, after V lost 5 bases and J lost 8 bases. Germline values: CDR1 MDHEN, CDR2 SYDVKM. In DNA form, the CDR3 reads TGTGCCAGCAGTGTGTCAGCAGGGGGTAAGGGCTACACCTTC. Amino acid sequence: CASSVSAGGKGYTF.

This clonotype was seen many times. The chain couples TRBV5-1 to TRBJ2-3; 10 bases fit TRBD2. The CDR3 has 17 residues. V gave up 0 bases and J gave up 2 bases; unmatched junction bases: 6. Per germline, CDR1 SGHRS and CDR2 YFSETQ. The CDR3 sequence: CASSLASSGGLTDTQYF. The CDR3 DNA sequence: TGCGCCAGCAGCTTGGCCTCTAGCGGGGGACTCACAGATACGCAGTATTTT.

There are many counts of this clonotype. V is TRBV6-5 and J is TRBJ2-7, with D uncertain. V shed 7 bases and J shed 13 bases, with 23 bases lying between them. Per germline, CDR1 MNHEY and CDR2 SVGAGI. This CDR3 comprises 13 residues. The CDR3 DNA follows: TGTGCCAGCACTAAAGATACCGGGTCTAAGGTTTACTTC. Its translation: CASTKDTGSKVYF.

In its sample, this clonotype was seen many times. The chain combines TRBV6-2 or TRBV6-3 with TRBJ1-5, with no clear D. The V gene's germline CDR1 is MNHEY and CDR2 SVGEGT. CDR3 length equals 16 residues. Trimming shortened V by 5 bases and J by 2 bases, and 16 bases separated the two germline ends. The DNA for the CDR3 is TGTGCCAGCAGTCCCAAGTCTTACGGCCGCAATCAGCCCCAGCATTTT. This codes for CASSPKSYGRNQPQHF.